Listed below are T cell receptor beta chains from one sample, sequenced in a study of a mutant IDH1 vaccine in newly diagnosed glioma. The antigens these receptors bind are not known. Profiling relied on immunoSEQ multiplex PCR, and the TCRdb table lists in-frame clones only, not all of them. The sample holds tens of thousands of clones, less than 75% seen once. The input for sequencing was peripheral blood mononuclear cells (PBMCs), taken from a glioma patient whose treatment included an IDH1 peptide vaccine. The receptors come from a man aged 40-50 years with glioma. Some clones in this sample may be carry-over from other donors' samples. CDR3s include the opening cysteine and the closing phenylalanine or tryptophan. Fields, in order: J gene, V gene, CDR3 protein.

J: TRBJ1-1
V: TRBV19
CDR3: CASSSRNTEAFF

J: TRBJ1-2
V: TRBV14
CDR3: CASSHGGNYGYTF

J: TRBJ1-4
V: TRBV6-5
CDR3: CASRPQGAGEKLFF

J: TRBJ2-2
V: TRBV4-1
CDR3: CASSPLGLGVTGELFF

J: TRBJ1-2
V: TRBV15
CDR3: CATSGGEWGNGNYGYTF

J: TRBJ2-5
V: TRBV4-2
CDR3: CASSQDWGALETQYF

J: TRBJ2-7
V: TRBV6-5
CDR3: CASSRDITYEQYF

J: TRBJ2-3
V: TRBV18
CDR3: CASSPNRAYLTDTQYF

J: TRBJ2-7
V: TRBV6-1
CDR3: CATRVGDRGHEQYF

J: TRBJ1-2
V: TRBV5-4
CDR3: CASSLGSPLNYGYTF

J: TRBJ1-1
V: TRBV2
CDR3: CASSPATGTTTEAFF

J: TRBJ2-5
V: TRBV7-9
CDR3: CASSAGRETQYF

J: TRBJ2-2
V: TRBV2
CDR3: CASGRARTGELFF

J: TRBJ2-5
V: TRBV19
CDR3: CASRTATQETQYF

J: TRBJ1-5
V: TRBV30
CDR3: CAWSRGPNQPQHF

J: TRBJ1-2
V: TRBV21-1
CDR3: CASSKGRGKVYGYTF

J: TRBJ1-5
V: TRBV2
CDR3: CASSGQGGSNQPQHF

J: TRBJ1-2
V: TRBV29-1
CDR3: CSVEDSRAGYGYTF

J: TRBJ2-5
V: TRBV5-6
CDR3: CASRRGDRQETQYF

J: TRBJ1-2
V: TRBV20-1
CDR3: CSATGGNGYTF

J: TRBJ2-1
V: TRBV2
CDR3: CASRRLAGVSYNEQFF

J: TRBJ2-4
V: TRBV19
CDR3: CASSIAEGANKYF

J: TRBJ1-1
V: TRBV5-6
CDR3: CASSLVTTWNTEAFF

J: TRBJ1-3
V: TRBV18
CDR3: CASSQDRVGHTIYF

J: TRBJ1-1
V: TRBV5-1
CDR3: CASGPDRGSTGDTEAFF

J: TRBJ1-2
V: TRBV27
CDR3: CASSRNVQSYGYTF

J: TRBJ1-5
V: TRBV2
CDR3: CASSEEAASTPQHF

J: TRBJ1-5
V: TRBV6-1
CDR3: CASSEGGQERVQPQHF

J: TRBJ1-1
V: TRBV14
CDR3: CASSQDVNTEAFF

J: TRBJ2-5
V: TRBV4-1
CDR3: CASSQGGLRETQYF

J: TRBJ2-6
V: TRBV7-2
CDR3: CASSLAGGRAGANVLTF

J: TRBJ2-3
V: TRBV18
CDR3: CASSLRLADSTDTQYF

J: TRBJ1-1
V: TRBV7-9
CDR3: CASVGRTAEAFF

J: TRBJ1-4
V: TRBV4-2
CDR3: CASSQGAGLREKLFF

J: TRBJ1-2
V: TRBV5-4
CDR3: CASRRDGTAGGYTF

J: TRBJ2-2
V: TRBV11-2
CDR3: CASRDWTANTGELFF

J: TRBJ1-6
V: TRBV6-5
CDR3: CASSYGQGNSPLHF

J: TRBJ1-1
V: TRBV18
CDR3: CASSSDRNTEAFF

J: TRBJ2-2
V: TRBV4-1
CDR3: CASSRGGPPNTGELFF

J: TRBJ1-1
V: TRBV5-1
CDR3: CASSLNPGGLVNTEAFF

J: TRBJ1-2
V: TRBV5-1
CDR3: CASSFGGSYGYTF

J: TRBJ1-5
V: TRBV6-5
CDR3: CASSSLRVNGNQPQHF

J: TRBJ1-5
V: TRBV5-6
CDR3: CASSLAPGNSNQPQHF

J: TRBJ2-1
V: TRBV2
CDR3: CATGLAGSYEQFF

J: TRBJ2-7
V: TRBV15
CDR3: CATGAGRAYEQYF

J: TRBJ2-7
V: TRBV2
CDR3: CASRGGDPYEQYF

J: TRBJ2-3
V: TRBV27
CDR3: CASIPNQGGSYTQYF

J: TRBJ2-2
V: TRBV13
CDR3: CASSLARITNTGELFF

J: TRBJ1-2
V: TRBV7-9
CDR3: CASSLEMRGAAGDYGYTF

J: TRBJ2-2
V: TRBV5-5
CDR3: CASSLVQLSTGELFF

J: TRBJ2-5
V: TRBV18
CDR3: CASSPRTGGSETQYF

J: TRBJ1-4
V: TRBV29-1
CDR3: CSVRQGAGEKLFF

J: TRBJ1-5
V: TRBV6-1
CDR3: CASRHGGTQNQPQHF

J: TRBJ2-3
V: TRBV29-1
CDR3: CSVGAGTDTQYF

J: TRBJ2-7
V: TRBV7-2
CDR3: CASSLGPGLREQYF

J: TRBJ2-2
V: TRBV2
CDR3: CASRDRTGTGELFF

J: TRBJ2-4
V: TRBV2
CDR3: CASSERTGVSKAKNIQYF

J: TRBJ2-1
V: TRBV7-2
CDR3: CASSSGWGRDNEQFF

J: TRBJ2-3
V: TRBV5-6
CDR3: CASSWQRTDTQYF

J: TRBJ2-1
V: TRBV6-9
CDR3: CASRGLDRGDNEQFF